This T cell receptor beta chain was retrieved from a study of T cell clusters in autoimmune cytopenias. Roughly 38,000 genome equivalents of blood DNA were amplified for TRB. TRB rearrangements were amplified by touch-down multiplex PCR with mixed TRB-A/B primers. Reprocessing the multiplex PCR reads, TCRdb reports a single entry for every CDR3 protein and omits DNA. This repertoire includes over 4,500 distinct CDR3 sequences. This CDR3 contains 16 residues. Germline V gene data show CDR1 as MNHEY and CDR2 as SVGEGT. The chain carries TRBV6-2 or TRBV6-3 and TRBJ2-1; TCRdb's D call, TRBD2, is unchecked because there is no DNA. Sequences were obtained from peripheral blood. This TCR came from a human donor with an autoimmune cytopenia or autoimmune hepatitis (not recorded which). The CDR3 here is CASSRAGGNGYNEQFF.